This is a list of T cell receptor beta chains from one sample in a study of cytomegalovirus exposure and HLA in healthy donors. Here immunoSEQ multiplex PCR was the method, and the copy in TCRdb shows in-frame clones only, minus some. The table records 150,000 to 200,000 clones, 85% of them present only once. Sequencing used PBMCs. The receptors shown here come from a boy between 2 and 15 years old in good health and CMV-seronegative. The CDR3 runs from the conserved cysteine through the conserved F or W. The D gene is left open where the match is weak. Size tells how often a clone was seen (once, few, many) or the class of an expanded clone, and some rows leave it out.

.	TRBV19	TRBJ1-3	.	CASSPQVSSRGSGNTIYF	TGTGCCAGTAGTCCCCAGGTTTCGTCCCGGGGATCTGGAAACACCATATATTTT
TRBD1	TRBV7-9	TRBJ2-5	few	CSSSFRDRGHYF	TGTTCCAGCAGCTTCCGGGACAGGGGCCATTACTTC
.	TRBV28	TRBJ2-2	.	CASSLYQGIRGELFF	TGTGCCAGCAGTTTATATCAGGGGATAAGGGGGGAGCTGTTTTTT
TRBD1	TRBV27	TRBJ1-1	.	CASSTRPGTGGAEAFF	TGTGCCAGCAGTACCCGTCCCGGGACAGGGGGGGCTGAAGCTTTCTTT
.	TRBV11-2	TRBJ1-2	.	CASSTAAGARSYGYTF	TGTGCCAGCAGCACCGCTGCAGGGGCCCGCTCCTATGGCTACACCTTC
TRBD1	TRBV7-9	TRBJ1-2	.	CASRPQGTQIYGYTF	TGTGCCAGCAGACCACAGGGGACCCAAATCTATGGCTACACCTTC
TRBD2	TRBV9	TRBJ2-1	few	CASSASGGSYNEQFF	TGTGCCAGCAGCGCGAGCGGGGGTTCCTACAATGAGCAGTTCTTC
.	TRBV4-1	TRBJ2-3	.	CASSQVLARVTDTQYF	TGCGCCAGCAGCCAAGTACTAGCTAGGGTTACGGATACGCAGTATTTT
TRBD1	TRBV5-1	TRBJ1-6	few	CASSLVTGDNSPLHF	TGCGCCAGCAGCTTGGTAACAGGGGATAATTCACCCCTCCACTTT
.	TRBV5-1	TRBJ1-1	.	CASSLVSDTERAFF	TGCGCCAGCAGCTTGGTTTCCGACACTGAAAGAGCTTTCTTT
.	TRBV19	TRBJ1-6	.	CASSIQGNKGSPLHF	TGTGCCAGTAGTATTCAGGGTAATAAAGGTTCACCCCTCCACTTT
.	TRBV5-1	TRBJ1-1	once	CASSWGGSTEAFF	TGCGCCAGCAGCTGGGGCGGGAGCACTGAAGCTTTCTTT
.	TRBV6-4	TRBJ2-3	.	CASSVRDRGTSTDTQYF	TGTGCCAGCAGTGTAAGGGATCGAGGGACTAGCACAGATACGCAGTATTTT
.	TRBV11-2	TRBJ1-2	.	CASSLDSTGSDLGYTF	TGTGCCAGCAGCTTAGATAGTACAGGTTCCGATCTTGGCTACACCTTC
TRBD1	TRBV5-1	TRBJ2-2	.	CASSGTGAKNTGELFF	TGCGCCAGCAGCGGAACAGGGGCGAAGAACACCGGGGAGCTGTTTTTT
TRBD2	TRBV2	TRBJ2-3	.	CASSALAGGTDTQYF	TGTGCCAGCAGTGCCCTAGCGGGAGGCACAGATACGCAGTATTTT
.	TRBV19	TRBJ2-3	.	CASGPQGADTQYF	TGTGCCAGCGGACCACAGGGTGCAGATACGCAGTATTTT
.	TRBV6-5	TRBJ2-2	.	CASSSPLSGAVGELFF	TGTGCCAGCAGTTCGCCCTTGTCAGGGGCAGTGGGGGAGCTGTTTTTT
TRBD2	TRBV2	TRBJ2-5	.	CASSDWVAGGQETQYF	TGTGCCAGCAGTGACTGGGTAGCGGGAGGTCAAGAGACCCAGTACTTC
.	TRBV12-5	TRBJ1-2	.	CASGSTDAPYSYGYTF	TGTGCTAGTGGTTCAACCGACGCCCCCTACAGCTATGGCTACACCTTC
TRBD1	TRBV10-3	TRBJ1-3	.	CAITQGAADTIYF	TGTGCCATCACTCAGGGGGCAGCGGACACCATATATTTT
.	TRBV2	TRBJ2-5	.	CASSEGGGETQYF	TGTGCCAGCAGTGAAGGAGGGGGAGAGACCCAGTACTTC
TRBD1	TRBV5-1	TRBJ2-3	.	CASTGQGADTQYF	TGCGCCAGCACGGGACAGGGGGCAGATACGCAGTATTTT
TRBD1	TRBV6-1	TRBJ1-2	.	CASSDRQGQYGYTF	TGTGCCAGCAGTGATAGACAGGGCCAGTATGGCTACACCTTC
.	TRBV18	TRBJ1-3	.	CASSPQGVSGNTIYF	TGTGCCAGCTCACCACAGGGAGTCTCTGGAAACACCATATATTTT
TRBD1	TRBV2	TRBJ1-2	.	CASNPGQLYGYTF	TGTGCCAGCAATCCGGGACAGCTCTATGGCTACACCTTC
.	TRBV27	TRBJ2-7	once	CASHTVKDTHEQYF	TGTGCCAGCCACACAGTAAAGGACACCCACGAGCAGTACTTC
TRBD1	TRBV11-3	TRBJ1-5	.	CASSLDSDRGAQPQHF	TGTGCCAGCAGCTTAGATAGTGACAGGGGGGCTCAGCCCCAGCATTTT
TRBD2	TRBV10-1	TRBJ2-7	.	CASSEGTTAEQYF	TGCGCCAGCAGTGAGGGGACTACGGCCGAGCAGTACTTC
.	TRBV10-1	TRBJ1-3	.	CASSESVSPGNTIYF	TGCGCCAGCAGTGAGTCGGTCAGTCCGGGAAACACCATATATTTT
.	TRBV5-4	TRBJ2-3	.	CASSPDPGYSSTDTQYF	TGTGCCAGCAGTCCTGATCCGGGATATTCGAGCACAGATACGCAGTATTTT
.	TRBV5-6	TRBJ1-5	.	CASRDNNNQPQHF	TGTGCCAGCAGGGACAACAACAATCAGCCCCAGCATTTT
TRBD1	TRBV19	TRBJ2-1	.	CASSPGQGNRNEQFF	TGTGCCAGTAGTCCGGGACAGGGGAATCGGAATGAGCAGTTCTTC
TRBD2	TRBV5-4	TRBJ2-3	.	CASSTPGLAGGPSTDTQYF	TGTGCCAGCAGCACCCCGGGACTAGCGGGAGGGCCTAGCACAGATACGCAGTATTTT
TRBD2	TRBV12-5	TRBJ2-1	.	CASGLVDTGLAGSREQFF	TGTGCTAGTGGTTTGGTGGATACGGGACTAGCGGGTTCCAGGGAGCAGTTCTTC
TRBD1	TRBV11-3	TRBJ1-1	.	CASSAGGTGGSDTEAFF	TGTGCCAGCAGCGCCGGGGGGACAGGGGGGTCGGACACTGAAGCTTTCTTT
.	TRBV5-4	TRBJ2-7	.	CASSSPTEAYEQYF	TGTGCCAGCAGCTCCCCGACAGAGGCCTACGAGCAGTACTTC
.	TRBV10-3	TRBJ1-2	once	CAIRPDYNYGYTF	TGTGCCATCAGGCCAGACTATAACTATGGCTACACCTTC
.	TRBV28	TRBJ1-3	.	CASSSSGLNTIYF	TGTGCCAGCAGTTCGTCAGGGTTAAACACCATATATTTT
TRBD2	TRBV5-6	TRBJ2-1	.	CASSPGGSSYNEQFF	TGTGCCAGCAGCCCGGGGGGTAGCTCCTACAATGAGCAGTTCTTC
.	TRBV28	TRBJ1-4	.	CASSSGGAGDRKLFF	TGTGCCAGCAGTTCGGGAGGGGCAGGGGACCGCAAACTGTTTTTT
.	TRBV5-1	TRBJ1-2	few	CASSLEPEYGYTF	TGCGCCAGCAGCTTGGAACCGGAGTATGGCTACACCTTC
TRBD2	TRBV7-2	TRBJ2-1	.	CASSLDSGGLPEQFF	TGTGCCAGCAGCTTAGATAGCGGGGGGCTCCCAGAGCAGTTCTTC
.	TRBV7-7	TRBJ2-1	.	CASSLTGSSYNEQFF	TGTGCCAGCAGCTTAACAGGGAGCTCCTACAATGAGCAGTTCTTC
.	TRBV14	TRBJ1-1	.	CASSQRQNTEAFF	TGTGCCAGCAGCCAGCGACAGAACACTGAAGCTTTCTTT
TRBD1	TRBV2	TRBJ2-1	.	CASIIVGDRASDEQFF	TGTGCCAGCATCATTGTCGGGGACAGGGCATCCGATGAGCAGTTCTTC
.	TRBV5-4	TRBJ1-4	.	CASSLAGAGDEKLFF	TGTGCCAGCAGCTTGGCGGGGGCGGGGGATGAAAAACTGTTTTTT
.	TRBV4-1	TRBJ2-7	once	CASSQDRVAATYEQYF	TGCGCCAGCAGCCAAGATCGAGTAGCCGCTACCTACGAGCAGTACTTC
TRBD2	TRBV6-6	TRBJ2-1	.	CASSYLTSGSYNEQFF	TGTGCCAGCAGTTACTTGACTAGCGGAAGCTACAATGAGCAGTTCTTC
TRBD2	TRBV14	TRBJ2-7	once	CASSQDFLAGTYEQYF	TGTGCCAGCAGCCAAGACTTCCTAGCGGGCACCTACGAGCAGTACTTC
.	TRBV11-2	TRBJ2-1	.	CASSLPIRDEQFF	TGTGCCAGCAGCTTACCTATACGCGATGAGCAGTTCTTC
TRBD2	TRBV5-1	TRBJ2-1	.	CASSLASGGDHNEQFF	TGCGCCAGCAGCTTGGCAAGCGGGGGGGACCACAATGAGCAGTTCTTC
.	TRBV7-9	TRBJ1-5	.	CASSHGGIQPQHF	TGTGCCAGCAGCCATGGGGGGATACAGCCCCAGCATTTT
TRBD2	TRBV14	TRBJ2-4	.	CASSQGGGVDPKNIQYF	TGTGCCAGCAGCCAAGGTGGGGGGGTAGATCCCAAAAACATTCAGTACTTC
TRBD2	TRBV28	TRBJ2-1	.	CASSLGRDEQFF	TGTGCCAGCAGTTTAGGGAGGGACGAGCAGTTCTTC
.	TRBV4-1	TRBJ1-6	.	CASSQRRDGSPLHF	TGCGCCAGCAGCCAAAGGAGGGATGGGTCACCCCTCCACTTT
TRBD2	TRBV6-4	TRBJ2-3	.	CASSPGLAGGVGTQYF	TGTGCCAGCAGCCCGGGACTAGCGGGGGGAGTTGGGACGCAGTATTTT
TRBD2	TRBV11-3	TRBJ2-7	.	CASSFGEGSYEQYF	TGTGCCAGCAGCTTCGGGGAGGGCTCCTACGAGCAGTACTTC
TRBD2	TRBV28	TRBJ2-7	.	CASTLAGARHEQYF	TGTGCCAGCACCCTAGCGGGAGCGCGGCACGAGCAGTACTTC
TRBD2	TRBV5-4	TRBJ2-1	.	CASRRLAGGGQFF	TGTGCCAGCAGGCGACTAGCGGGAGGGGGGCAGTTCTTC